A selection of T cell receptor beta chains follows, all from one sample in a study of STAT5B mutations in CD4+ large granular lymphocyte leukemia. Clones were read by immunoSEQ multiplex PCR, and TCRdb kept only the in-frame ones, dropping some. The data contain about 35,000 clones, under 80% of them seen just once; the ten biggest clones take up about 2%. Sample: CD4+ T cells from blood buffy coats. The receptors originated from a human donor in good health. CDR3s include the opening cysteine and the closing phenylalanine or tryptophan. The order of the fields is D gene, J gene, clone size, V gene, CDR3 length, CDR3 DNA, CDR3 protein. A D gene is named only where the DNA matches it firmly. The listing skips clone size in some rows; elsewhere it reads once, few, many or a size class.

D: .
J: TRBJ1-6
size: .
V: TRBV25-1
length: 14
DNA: TGTGCCAGCAGTGAATCCCAGGGGAGATCACCCCTCCACTTT
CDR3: CASSESQGRSPLHF

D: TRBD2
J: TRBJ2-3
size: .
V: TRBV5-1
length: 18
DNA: TGCGCCAGCAGCTTGGTGGCTAGCGGGGGGGCCCGTACAGATACGCAGTATTTT
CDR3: CASSLVASGGARTDTQYF

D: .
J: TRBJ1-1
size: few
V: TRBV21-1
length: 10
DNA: TGTGCCAGCCCGCAGGCTGAAGCTTTCTTT
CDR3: CASPQAEAFF

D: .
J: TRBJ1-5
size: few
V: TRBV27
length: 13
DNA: TGTGCCAGCAGTTTACAGGACGATCAGCCCCAGCATTTT
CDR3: CASSLQDDQPQHF

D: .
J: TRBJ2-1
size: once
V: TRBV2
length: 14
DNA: TGTGCCAGCAGTGAAATGGTAGCTGGCTATGAGCAGTTCTTC
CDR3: CASSEMVAGYEQFF

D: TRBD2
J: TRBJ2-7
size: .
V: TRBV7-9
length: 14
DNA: TGTGCCAGCAGTGGGGCTGCGGGAGTAGTCGAGCAGTACTTC
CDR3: CASSGAAGVVEQYF

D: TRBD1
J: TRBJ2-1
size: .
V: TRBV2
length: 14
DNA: TGTGCCAGCAGGAGCCGGGACAGATACAATGAGCAGTTCTTC
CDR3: CASRSRDRYNEQFF

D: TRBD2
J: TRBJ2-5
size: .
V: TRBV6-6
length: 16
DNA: TGTGCCAGCAGCATAGGGACTACCCGAACCCAAGAGACCCAGTACTTC
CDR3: CASSIGTTRTQETQYF

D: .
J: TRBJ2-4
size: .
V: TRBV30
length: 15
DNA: TGTGCTTCCTCGGCGCAGGGGTGGACCAAAAACATTCAGTACTTC
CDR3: CASSAQGWTKNIQYF

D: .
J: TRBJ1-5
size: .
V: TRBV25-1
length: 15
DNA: TGTGCCAGCAGTGACACCCCCTCTAGCAATCAGCCCCAGCATTTT
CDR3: CASSDTPSSNQPQHF

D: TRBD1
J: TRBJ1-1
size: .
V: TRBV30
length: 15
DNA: TGTGCCTGGACTGTGACAGGGGGGTTGGTCGCTGAAGCTTTCTTT
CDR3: CAWTVTGGLVAEAFF

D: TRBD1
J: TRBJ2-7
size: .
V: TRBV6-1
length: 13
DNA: TGTGCCAGCAGTGTAGACAGGGGATACGAGCAGTACTTC
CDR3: CASSVDRGYEQYF

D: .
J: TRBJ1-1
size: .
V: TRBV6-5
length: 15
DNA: TGTGCCAGCAGATCCATGAGGGGGGCGAACACTGAAGCTTTCTTT
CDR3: CASRSMRGANTEAFF

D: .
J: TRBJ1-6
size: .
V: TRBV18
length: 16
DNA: TGTGCCAGCTCATCCACAGGGAAAGTGTATAATTCACCCCTCCACTTT
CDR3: CASSSTGKVYNSPLHF

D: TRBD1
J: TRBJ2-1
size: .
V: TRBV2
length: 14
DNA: TGTGCCAGCATCGACAGGGGGACTCGGGATGAGCAGTTCTTC
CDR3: CASIDRGTRDEQFF

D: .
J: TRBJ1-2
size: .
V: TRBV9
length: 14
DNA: TGTGCCAGCAGCGGCGAGTCGGGGGACTATGGCTACACCTTC
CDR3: CASSGESGDYGYTF

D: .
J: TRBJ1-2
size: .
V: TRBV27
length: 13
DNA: TGTGCCAGCAGAAACCGGGGACTCCATGGCTACACCTTC
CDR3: CASRNRGLHGYTF

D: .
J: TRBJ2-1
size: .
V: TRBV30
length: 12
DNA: TGTGCCTGGAGTGTGGGTCCGGGATTGCAGTTCTTC
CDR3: CAWSVGPGLQFF

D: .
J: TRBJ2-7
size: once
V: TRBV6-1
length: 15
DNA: TGTGCCAGCAGTGAAGCATCAGGGCCCCGATACGAGCAGTACTTC
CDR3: CASSEASGPRYEQYF

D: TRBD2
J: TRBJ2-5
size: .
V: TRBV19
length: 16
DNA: TGTGCCAGTAGTCCCCTGGGAGGGACCCCACAAGAGACCCAGTACTTC
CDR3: CASSPLGGTPQETQYF

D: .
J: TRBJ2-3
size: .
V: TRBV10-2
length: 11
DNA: TGCGCCAGCATCTACACAGATACGCAGTATTTT
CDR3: CASIYTDTQYF

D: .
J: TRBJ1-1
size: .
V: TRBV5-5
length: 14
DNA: TGTGCCAGCAGCACCTGGGGGGTGAACACTGAAGCTTTCTTT
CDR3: CASSTWGVNTEAFF

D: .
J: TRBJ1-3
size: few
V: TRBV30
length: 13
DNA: TGTGCCTGGAGTGTAGCCCAGGGAAACACCATATATTTT
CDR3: CAWSVAQGNTIYF

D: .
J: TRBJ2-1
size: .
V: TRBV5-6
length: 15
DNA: TGTGCCAGCAGCTTGAAACCTGGAGGGTACAATGAGCAGTTCTTC
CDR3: CASSLKPGGYNEQFF

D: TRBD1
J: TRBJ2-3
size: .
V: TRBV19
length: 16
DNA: TGTGCCAGTAGTATAGGGACAGGAGAGGGTACAGATACGCAGTATTTT
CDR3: CASSIGTGEGTDTQYF

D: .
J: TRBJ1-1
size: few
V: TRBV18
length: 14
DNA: TGTGCCAGCTCACCTGACAGGCTGGGGACTGAAGCTTTCTTT
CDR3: CASSPDRLGTEAFF

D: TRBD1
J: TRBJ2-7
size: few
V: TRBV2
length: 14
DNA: TGTGCCAGCACCGGGGACAGGGTGAGTTACGAGCAGTACTTC
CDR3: CASTGDRVSYEQYF

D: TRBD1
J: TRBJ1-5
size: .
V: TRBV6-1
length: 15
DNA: TGTGCCAGCAGGGAAACAGGGGTTGGGAATCAGCCCCAGCATTTT
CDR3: CASRETGVGNQPQHF

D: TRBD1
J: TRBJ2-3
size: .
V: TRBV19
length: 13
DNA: TGTGCCACCATGAGACAGGGGGCAGATACGCAGTATTTT
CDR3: CATMRQGADTQYF

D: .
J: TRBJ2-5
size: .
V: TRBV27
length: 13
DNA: TGTGCCAGCAGTCCCAGGACGGGCGAGACCCAGTACTTC
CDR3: CASSPRTGETQYF

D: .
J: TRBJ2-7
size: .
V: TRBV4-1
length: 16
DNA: TGCGCCAGCAGCCAAGAAAAACGGCGCGGGTCCTACGAGCAGTACTTC
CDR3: CASSQEKRRGSYEQYF

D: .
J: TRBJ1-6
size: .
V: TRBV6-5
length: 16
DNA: TGTGCCAGCAGTTACTCAGAGAGCTCCTATAATTCACCCCTCCACTTT
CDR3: CASSYSESSYNSPLHF

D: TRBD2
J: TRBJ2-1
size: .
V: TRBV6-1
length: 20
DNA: TGTGCCAGCAGTGAAGTTGGGGGGGCTAGCGGGGTCGGGATCAACAATGAGCAGTTCTTC
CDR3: CASSEVGGASGVGINNEQFF

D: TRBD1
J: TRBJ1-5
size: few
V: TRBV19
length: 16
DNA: TGTGCCAGTAGGGGAGTGAGGGACAGACCGGGGCAGCCCCAGCATTTT
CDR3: CASRGVRDRPGQPQHF

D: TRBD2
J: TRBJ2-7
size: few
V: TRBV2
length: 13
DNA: TGTGCCAGCAGGCTTGGTCGGGGGGAGGAGCAGTACTTC
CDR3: CASRLGRGEEQYF

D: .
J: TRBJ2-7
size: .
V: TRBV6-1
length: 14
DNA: TGTGCCAGCAGGATCGGCGGGCGCTCCTACGAGCAGTACTTC
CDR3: CASRIGGRSYEQYF

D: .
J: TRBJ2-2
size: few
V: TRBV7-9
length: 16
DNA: TGTGCCAGCAGCCCTTTCCGGGGCTTCAACACCGGGGAGCTGTTTTTT
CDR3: CASSPFRGFNTGELFF

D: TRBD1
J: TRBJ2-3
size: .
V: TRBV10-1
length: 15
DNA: TGCGCCAGCAGTGAGAGTCAGGGGGCTCCAGATACGCAGTATTTT
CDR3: CASSESQGAPDTQYF

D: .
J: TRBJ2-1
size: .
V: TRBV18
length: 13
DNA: TGTGCCAGCTCACCAGGAAAGGACAATGAGCAGTTCTTC
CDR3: CASSPGKDNEQFF

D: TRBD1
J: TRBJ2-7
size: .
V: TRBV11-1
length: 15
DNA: TGTGCCAGCAGTACCGGACAGGGAAGCTCCTACGAGCAGTACTTC
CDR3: CASSTGQGSSYEQYF

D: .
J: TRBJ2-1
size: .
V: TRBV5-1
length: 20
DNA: TGCGCCAGCAGCTTGGTACGTCCGGGTGTTCTCTCGGGCTCCTACAATGAGCAGTTCTTC
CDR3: CASSLVRPGVLSGSYNEQFF

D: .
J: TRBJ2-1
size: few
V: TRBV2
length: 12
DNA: TGTGCCAGCAGTGTATGGAGTCCCGAGCAGTTCTTC
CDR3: CASSVWSPEQFF

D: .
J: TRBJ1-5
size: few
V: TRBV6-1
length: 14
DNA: TGTGCCAGCAGTGAAGCACCGACCAATCAGCCCCAGCATTTT
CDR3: CASSEAPTNQPQHF